The text below deals with one T cell receptor beta chain. Its antigen is as yet unknown. Profiled with immunoSEQ multiplex PCR; TCRdb holds only in-frame clones, not every one. This table has about 98,000 clones, about four fifths appearing once. The data were taken from a study of PD-1 blockade in classical Hodgkin lymphoma. Study results and limitations: Newly diagnosed patients reportedly trailed healthy donors in baseline TCR diversity. Newly diagnosed patients and complete responders had comparable diversity at baseline.

Each patient's relapse followed autologous stem cell transplantation, and brentuximab vedotin exposure varied. Best responses fell into complete response, partial response or progressive disease. Specimen: peripheral blood mononuclear cells (PBMCs), collected before the second cycle of nivolumab. The sequence was collected from a human donor with classical Hodgkin lymphoma.

In DNA form, the CDR3 reads TGTGCCAGCAATATAGCGAGCGATACGCAGTATTTT. Translation: CASNIASDTQYF. The chain is built from TRBV2 and TRBJ2-3, with D perhaps TRBD2 (5 bases). Germline values: CDR1 SNHLY, CDR2 FYNNEI. This CDR3 region has 12 residues. V was shortened by 7 bases and J by 6 bases, with 11 bases between the two germline ends.